Listed below are T cell receptor beta chains from one sample, sequenced in a study of shared clonotypes between healthy human individuals. Only in-frame clones appear in the TCRdb table, and some are missing; sequencing was by immunoSEQ multiplex PCR. This table holds roughly 450,000 clones, 79% found once. The specimen sequenced was PBMCs. The receptor set was obtained from a woman aged 40 to 50 in good health. Some clones in this sample may be carry-over from other donors' samples. Both conserved end residues are part of each CDR3. Clone size is stated in some rows and not others, as once, few, many or a class when expanded.

TRBV5-1	once	TRBJ2-5	CASSLGGLSGQETQYF
TRBV28	once	TRBJ2-7	CATLGGRLSYEQYF
TRBV28	-	TRBJ2-7	CASSSFTASPYEQYF
TRBV2	few	TRBJ1-4	CASSQGGAEKLFF
TRBV18	-	TRBJ2-7	CASSPGTGGAYEQYF
TRBV7-3	-	TRBJ2-7	CASSLTSSYEQYF
TRBV7-9	-	TRBJ2-7	CASSPSPYEQYF
TRBV5-1	once	TRBJ2-3	CASDEYVSTDTQYF
TRBV29-1	-	TRBJ1-2	CSTKGVVYGYTF
TRBV4-3	-	TRBJ2-7	CASSQELGYEQYF
TRBV28	-	TRBJ2-7	CASSLWTGGGEQYF
TRBV5-4	-	TRBJ1-1	CASSLVMQSEAFF
TRBV5-1	-	TRBJ2-7	CASSLGQGTGEQYF
TRBV2	-	TRBJ2-1	CASSEGSGRSGNEQFF
TRBV11-2	-	TRBJ2-7	CASSLGSGSPYEQYF
TRBV28	-	TRBJ1-4	CASSPPGTTYEKLFF
TRBV28	-	TRBJ2-3	CASSLSLGVADTQYF
TRBV28	-	TRBJ2-1	CASSLGKLAGGNEQFF
TRBV27	-	TRBJ2-1	CASSLGRAWDEQFF
TRBV30	-	TRBJ1-2	CAWTGGEQSYGYTF